This T cell receptor (beta chain) was captured in a study of early T cells in non-severe SARS-CoV-2 infection. Study-wide results and caveats: CD4 and private specificities were missed by VDJdb matching, which favored anti-spike CD8 responses.

Individual cDNA molecules received unique molecular identifiers. TCRdb ran MiXCR on the 5' RACE reads and lists one entry per CDR3 protein. Among tens of thousands of distinct CDR3 sequences listed, around 4.5% were seen once. This clonotype has just a few counts. Its antigen is still unknown. The CDR3 spans 13 residues. Trimming took off 4 bases at V and 5 bases at J, with 11 bases between the two ends. The germline V gene has CDR1 MNHEY and CDR2 SVGAGI. The specimen was whole blood. The chain employs TRBV6-5 and TRBJ1-1; D perhaps matches TRBD1 (5 bases). The source is an adult who was a healthcare worker with PCR-confirmed SARS-CoV-2 infection or an uninfected control (not recorded which). In nucleotides, the CDR3 is TGTGCCAGCAGTTCGAACAGGAGGACTGAAGCTTTCTTT. Translating it yields CASSSNRRTEAFF.